These 7 T cell receptor beta chains came from one sample sequenced in a study of T cell responses to AZD1222 COVID-19 vaccine (dated by TCRdb to about 2021). Sample time point, as interpreted from the label and publication: baseline before first vaccination. Library construction relied on the immunoSEQ multiplex PCR assay. The table comes from immuneACCESS by way of TCRdb, which keeps in-frame sequences with V and J called. Part of the clones is missing from these tables; in studies checked, under half for an unresolved V gene and the rest for unknown reasons. This sample comprises tens of thousands of clones, 85% of them detected only once. In total, the top ten clones hold just over 20% of the sample. This specimen consisted of peripheral blood, obtained on day 0 of AZD1222 vaccination. These receptors originate from an adult in good health.

The chain is built from TRBV6-5 and TRBJ2-5; 10 bases are a match to TRBD1. Trimming removed 6 bases from V and 4 bases from J; junction bases left unmatched: 8. Germline assignment: CDR1 MNHEY and CDR2 SVGAGI. The CDR3 extends over 15 amino acids. The CDR3 DNA follows: TGTGCCAGCAGGGGGGTGGGACAGGGGAGAGAGACCCAGTACTTC. It specifies CASRGVGQGRETQYF.

The chain uses TRBV28 and TRBJ1-2; D is unclear. V dropped 6 bases and J dropped 8 bases, with 19 bases sitting between them. The CDR3 is 14 amino acids. Germline V CDR1 and CDR2: MDHEN, SYDVKM. Here the CDR3 DNA reads TGTGCCAGCAGCACCCCCGGGGAGGGTCGAGGCTACACCTTC. Protein product: CASSTPGEGRGYTF.

The chain has TRBV19 and TRBJ1-5; no definite D call. V lost 4 bases, J lost 0 bases, and 4 bases lay in between. This CDR3 has 13 amino acids. The germline CDR1 and CDR2 sequences are LNHDA and SQIVND (reference sequence). The CDR3 nucleotides read TGTGCCAGTAGTAGGGTTAGCAATCAGCCCCAGCATTTT. This encodes CASSRVSNQPQHF.

The chain employs TRBV19 and TRBJ2-7; 8 bases are a match to TRBD2. The junction had 9 bases not matched to a gene; V was cut back by 7 bases and J by 7 bases. This CDR3 comprises 13 residues. CDR1 is LNHDA, CDR2 SQIVND, per germline (reference sequence). DNA of the CDR3: TGTGCCAGTATGGACGGGAGGGTAGGGGAGCAGTACTTC. Translated, it gives CASMDGRVGEQYF.

Points on this clone: The limits of the CDR3 on the DNA are not certain, so only TCRdb's listed CDR3 is given. The chain links TRBV29-1 to TRBJ2-6; the table's D call of TRBD2 was not tested on the DNA. Germline V gene sequence: CDR1 SQVTM, CDR2 ANQGSEA. Counting both end residues, the CDR3 totals 13 amino acids. CDR3 sequence: CSVCASGANVLTF.

In its sample, this clone was seen a few times. The rearrangement joins TRBV14 to TRBJ1-5; 8 bases align to TRBD1. This CDR3 is built from 19 residues. V gave up 2 bases and J gave up 0 bases; unmatched junction bases: 12. Per germline, CDR1 SGHDN and CDR2 FVKESK. The CDR3 here is CASSQSTGEMLHSNQPQHF. CDR3 DNA: TGTGCCAGCAGCCAATCGACAGGGGAGATGCTACATAGCAATCAGCCCCAGCATTTT.

CDR3 protein: CASTPRTGSTADTEAFF. DNA of the CDR3: TGTGCCAGTACCCCCCGGACAGGGAGTACAGCGGACACTGAAGCTTTCTTT. The chain links TRBV19 to TRBJ1-1; 8 bases are a match to TRBD1. V shed 7 bases, J shed 3 bases, and the junction held 16 bases outside the gene matches. The germline CDR1 and CDR2 sequences are LNHDA and SQIVND (reference sequence). This CDR3 is 17 amino acids long.